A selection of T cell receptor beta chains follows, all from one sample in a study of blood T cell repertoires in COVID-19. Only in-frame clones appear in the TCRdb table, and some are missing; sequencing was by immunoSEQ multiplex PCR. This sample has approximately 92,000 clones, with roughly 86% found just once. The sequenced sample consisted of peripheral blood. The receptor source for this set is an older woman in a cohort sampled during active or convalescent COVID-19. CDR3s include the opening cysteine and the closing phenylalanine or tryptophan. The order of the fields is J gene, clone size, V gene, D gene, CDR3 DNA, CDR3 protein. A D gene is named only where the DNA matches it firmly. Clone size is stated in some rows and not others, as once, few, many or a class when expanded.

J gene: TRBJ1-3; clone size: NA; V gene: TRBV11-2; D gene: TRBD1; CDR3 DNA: TGTGCCAGCAGCCAGGACAGGGGAAGAAACACCATATATTTT; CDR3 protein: CASSQDRGRNTIYF
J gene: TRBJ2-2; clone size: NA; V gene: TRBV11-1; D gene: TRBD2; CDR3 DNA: TGTGCCAGCACCCCATCAGCGGGAGGTACCGGGGAGCTGTTTTTT; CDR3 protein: CASTPSAGGTGELFF
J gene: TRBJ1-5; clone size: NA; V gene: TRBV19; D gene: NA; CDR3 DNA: TGTGCCAGCGAAGTACAGGGATGGGGGATTCGCAATCAGCCCCAGCATTTT; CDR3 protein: CASEVQGWGIRNQPQHF
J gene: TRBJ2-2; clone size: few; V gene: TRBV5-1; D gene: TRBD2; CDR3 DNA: TGCGCCAGCAGCCCACTAGCGGGCTACGACACCGGGGAGCTGTTTTTT; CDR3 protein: CASSPLAGYDTGELFF
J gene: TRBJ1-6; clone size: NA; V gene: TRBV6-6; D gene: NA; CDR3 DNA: TGTGCCAGCAGTTACTCGAGCCGAGCGGGTTCACCCCTCCACTTT; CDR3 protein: CASSYSSRAGSPLHF
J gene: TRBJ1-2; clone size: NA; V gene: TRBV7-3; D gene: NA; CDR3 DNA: TGTGCCTGCGGACAGCCAGGGGATGGCTACACCTTC; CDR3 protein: CACGQPGDGYTF
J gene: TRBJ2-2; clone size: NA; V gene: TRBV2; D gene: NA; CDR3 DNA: TGTGCCAGCAGGTACAGGCGGGAGAACACCGGGGAGCTGTTTTTT; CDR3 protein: CASRYRRENTGELFF
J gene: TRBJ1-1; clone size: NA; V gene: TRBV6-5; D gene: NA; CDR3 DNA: TGTGCCAGCAGTTACTCGTTCCGGGCTGAAGCTTTCTTT; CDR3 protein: CASSYSFRAEAFF
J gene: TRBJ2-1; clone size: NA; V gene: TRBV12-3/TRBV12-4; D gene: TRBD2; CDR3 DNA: TGTGCCAGCAGTCCCTCTGGGGGGAGGGAGACCCTCTTC; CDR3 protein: CASSPSGGRETLF
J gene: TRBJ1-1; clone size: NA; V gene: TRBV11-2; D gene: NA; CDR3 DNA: TGTGCCAGCAGCTTAGAGTGGGGAGGGACTGAAGCTTTCTTT; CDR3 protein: CASSLEWGGTEAFF
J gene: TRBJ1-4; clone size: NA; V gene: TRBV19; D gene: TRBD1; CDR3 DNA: TGTGCCAGTAGTCTCTTCGGGACAGGGACGGAAAAACTGTTTTTT; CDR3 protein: CASSLFGTGTEKLFF
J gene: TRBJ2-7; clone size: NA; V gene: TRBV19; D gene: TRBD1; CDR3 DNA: TGTGCCAGTAGTGGTGTCAGGGGGAACGAGCAGTACTTC; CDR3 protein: CASSGVRGNEQYF
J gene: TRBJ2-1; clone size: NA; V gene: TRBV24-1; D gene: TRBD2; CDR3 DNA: TGTGCCACCAGTTTGGGGGGGTACAATGAGCAGTTCTTC; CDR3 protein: CATSLGGYNEQFF
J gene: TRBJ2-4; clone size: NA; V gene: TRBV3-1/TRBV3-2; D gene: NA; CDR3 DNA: TGTGCCAGCAGCTCTCCGAATCCCATTTGCAAAGAAAAACATTCAGTCTTC; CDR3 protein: CASSSPNPICKEKHSVF
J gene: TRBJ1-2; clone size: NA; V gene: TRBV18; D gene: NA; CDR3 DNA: TGTGCCAGCTCACAGGGCGGGGGAGACCTCCTTGGCTACACCTTC; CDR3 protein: CASSQGGGDLLGYTF
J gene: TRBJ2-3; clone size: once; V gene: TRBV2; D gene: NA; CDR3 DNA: TGTGCCAGCAGTGTTAGTCGTCAGGGGTCTAGCACAGATACGCAGTATTTT; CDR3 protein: CASSVSRQGSSTDTQYF
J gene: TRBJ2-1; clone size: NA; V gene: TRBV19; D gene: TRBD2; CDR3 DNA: TGTGCCAGTAGCTCACTGCGGGGGGGCGACGGTGAGCAGTTCTTC; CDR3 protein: CASSSLRGGDGEQFF
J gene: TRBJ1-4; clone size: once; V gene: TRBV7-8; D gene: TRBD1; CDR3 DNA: TGTGCCAGCACCCCGGAGACAGGGAAGGGTGAAAAACTGTTTTTT; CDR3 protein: CASTPETGKGEKLFF
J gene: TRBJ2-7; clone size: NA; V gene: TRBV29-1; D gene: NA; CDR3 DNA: TGCAGCGTTTCCTCTACTGGGGGGGGCCGGGAGTACTTC; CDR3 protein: CSVSSTGGGREYF
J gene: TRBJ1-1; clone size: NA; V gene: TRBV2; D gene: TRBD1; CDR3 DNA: TGTGCCAGCAGTGCCCGACAGGGTATACTGCCTGAAGCTTTCTTT; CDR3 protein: CASSARQGILPEAFF
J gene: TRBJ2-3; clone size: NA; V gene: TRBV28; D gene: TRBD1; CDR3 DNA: TGTGCCAGCAGCTTACCGCGACCGGGACAGGGGTATAGCACAGATACGCAGTATTTT; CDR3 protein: CASSLPRPGQGYSTDTQYF
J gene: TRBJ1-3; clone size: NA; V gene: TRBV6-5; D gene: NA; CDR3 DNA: TGTGCCAGCAGTTTCACAGGGAACTCTGGAAACACCATATATTTT; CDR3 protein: CASSFTGNSGNTIYF
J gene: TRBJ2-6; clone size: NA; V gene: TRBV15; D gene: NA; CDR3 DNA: TGTGCCACCAGTATACAGGGTATAGGGGCTGGGGCCAACGTCCTGACTTTC; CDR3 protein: CATSIQGIGAGANVLTF
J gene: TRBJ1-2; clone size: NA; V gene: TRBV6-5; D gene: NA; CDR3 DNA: TGTGCCAGCAGCCCCCCTGAGGGCAGGGGCTACACCTTC; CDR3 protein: CASSPPEGRGYTF
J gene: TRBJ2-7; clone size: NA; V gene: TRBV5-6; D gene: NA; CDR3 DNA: TGTGCCAGCGCAGCCTTCCAGACTTACGAGCAGTACTTC; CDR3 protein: CASAAFQTYEQYF
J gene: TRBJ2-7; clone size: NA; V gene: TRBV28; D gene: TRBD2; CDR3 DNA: TGTGCCAGCGTTGGGCTAGCGGGTGCCTACGAGCAGTACTTC; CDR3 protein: CASVGLAGAYEQYF
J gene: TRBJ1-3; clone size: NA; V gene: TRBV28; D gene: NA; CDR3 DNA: TGTGCCAGCAGCCCAGGATTGCCTGGAAACACCATATATTTT; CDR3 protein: CASSPGLPGNTIYF
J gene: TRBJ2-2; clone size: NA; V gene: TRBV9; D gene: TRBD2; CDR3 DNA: TGTGCCAGCAGCGTTCGGGGGGAGCCTAGAGACACCGGGGAGCTGTTTTTT; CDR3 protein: CASSVRGEPRDTGELFF
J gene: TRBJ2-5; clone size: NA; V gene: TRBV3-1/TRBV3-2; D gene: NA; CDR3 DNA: TGTGCCAGCAGCTCAGGTCGGGGAGCAGAGACCCAGTACTTC; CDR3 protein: CASSSGRGAETQYF
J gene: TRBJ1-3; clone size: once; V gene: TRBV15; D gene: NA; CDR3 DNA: TGTGCCACCAGCAGAGATTTTAGCTCTGGAAACACCATATATTTT; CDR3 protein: CATSRDFSSGNTIYF
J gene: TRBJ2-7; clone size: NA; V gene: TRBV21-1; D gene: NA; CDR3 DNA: TGTGCCAGCAGCAAAACCAATACAGGGGCAAGCTCCTACGAGCAGTACTTC; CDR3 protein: CASSKTNTGASSYEQYF
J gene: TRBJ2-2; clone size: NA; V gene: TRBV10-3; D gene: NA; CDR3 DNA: TGTGCCATAGAGCCCCAAGCCACCGGGGAGCTGTTTTTT; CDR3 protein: CAIEPQATGELFF
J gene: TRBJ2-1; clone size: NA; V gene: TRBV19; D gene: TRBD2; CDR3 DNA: TGTGCCACCCGGGAGGCGGGGGGCCCTAATGAGCAGTTCTTC; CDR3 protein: CATREAGGPNEQFF
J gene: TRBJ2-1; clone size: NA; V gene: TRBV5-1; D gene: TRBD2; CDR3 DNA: TGCGCCAGCAGCTTGTTCTCGGGAGGGCCGAATGAGCAGTTCTTC; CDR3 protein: CASSLFSGGPNEQFF
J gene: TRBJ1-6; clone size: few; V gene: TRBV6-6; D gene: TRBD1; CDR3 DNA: TGTGCCAGCAGTCCAGGGGGCGCCTATAATTCACCCCTCCACTTT; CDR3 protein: CASSPGGAYNSPLHF
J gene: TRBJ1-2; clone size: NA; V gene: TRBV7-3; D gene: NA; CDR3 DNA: TGTGCCAGCAGCTTGTCAGGGGCCGGCTACACCTTC; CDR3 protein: CASSLSGAGYTF
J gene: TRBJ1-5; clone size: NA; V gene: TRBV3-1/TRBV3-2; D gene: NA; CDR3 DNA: TGTGCCAGCAGCCAAGGGACAGTTAGCAATCAGCCCCAGCATTTT; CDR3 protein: CASSQGTVSNQPQHF
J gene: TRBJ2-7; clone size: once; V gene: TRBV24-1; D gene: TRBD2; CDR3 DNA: TGTGCCACCAGTGATTCTGCTAGCGGAAATGAGCAGTACTTC; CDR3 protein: CATSDSASGNEQYF
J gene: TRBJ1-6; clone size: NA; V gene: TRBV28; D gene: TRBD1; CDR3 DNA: TGTGCCAGCAGTGTCCCCGACAGGGAAAGCTTCTATAATTCACCCCTCCACTTT; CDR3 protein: CASSVPDRESFYNSPLHF
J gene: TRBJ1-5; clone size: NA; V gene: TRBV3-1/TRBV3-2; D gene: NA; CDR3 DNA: TGTGCCAGCAGCCAGGCCGGACAGCCAAGCAATCAGCCCCAGCATTTT; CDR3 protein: CASSQAGQPSNQPQHF
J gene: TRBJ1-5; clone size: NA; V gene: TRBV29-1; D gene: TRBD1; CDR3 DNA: TGCAGCGTTGGCGGGACAGGAGATCAGCCCCAGCATTTT; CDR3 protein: CSVGGTGDQPQHF
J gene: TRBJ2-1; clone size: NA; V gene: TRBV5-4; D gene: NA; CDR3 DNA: TGTGCCAGCAGCTCACTAGGACAGGGAGGGTCGACCTACAATGAGCAGTTCTTC; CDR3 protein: CASSSLGQGGSTYNEQFF
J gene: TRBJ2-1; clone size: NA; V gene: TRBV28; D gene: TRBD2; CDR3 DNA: TGTGCCAGCAGTTTATCCCTGACTAGCGGGAGAAATGAGCAGTTCTTC; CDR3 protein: CASSLSLTSGRNEQFF
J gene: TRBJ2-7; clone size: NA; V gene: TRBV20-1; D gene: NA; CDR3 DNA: TGCAGTGCTAGACAGGGGAACGAGCAGTACTTC; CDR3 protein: CSARQGNEQYF
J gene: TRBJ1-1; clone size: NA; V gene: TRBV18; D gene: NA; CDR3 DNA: TGTGCCAGCTCACCCGTGACAGAACCGAACACTGAAGCTTTCTTT; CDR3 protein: CASSPVTEPNTEAFF
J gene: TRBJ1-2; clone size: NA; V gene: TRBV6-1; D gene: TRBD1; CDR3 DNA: TGTGCCAGCAGTGCGCCACAGGGGGGGAAATTTAGCGGCTACACCTTC; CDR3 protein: CASSAPQGGKFSGYTF
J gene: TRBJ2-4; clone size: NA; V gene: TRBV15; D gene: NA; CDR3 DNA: TGTGCCACCAGCAGCACACCCCTCCCCCAAAACATTCAGTACTTC; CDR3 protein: CATSSTPLPQNIQYF
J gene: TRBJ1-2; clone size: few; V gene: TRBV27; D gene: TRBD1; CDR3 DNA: TGTGCCAGCAGTTTAACAGGGGAGTGGTATGGCTACACCTTC; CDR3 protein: CASSLTGEWYGYTF
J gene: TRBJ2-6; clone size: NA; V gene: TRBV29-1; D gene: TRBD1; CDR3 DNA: TGCAGCGCTGGACAGGGAGTCCCTGGGGCCAACGTCCTGACTTTC; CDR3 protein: CSAGQGVPGANVLTF
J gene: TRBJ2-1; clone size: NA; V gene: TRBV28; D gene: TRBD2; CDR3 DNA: TGTGCCAGCAGTTTATGGGCAGGGACTAGCGGGAGTACAGGTGAGCAGTTCTTC; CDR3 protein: CASSLWAGTSGSTGEQFF
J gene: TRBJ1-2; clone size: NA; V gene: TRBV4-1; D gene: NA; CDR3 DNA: TGCGCCAGCAGCCCGGGGGGACAATTCTATGGCTACACCTTC; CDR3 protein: CASSPGGQFYGYTF
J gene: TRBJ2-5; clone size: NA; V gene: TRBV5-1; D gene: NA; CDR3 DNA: TGCGCCAGCAGCTCTGCCGGAGGGGAAGAGACCCAGTACTTC; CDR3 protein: CASSSAGGEETQYF
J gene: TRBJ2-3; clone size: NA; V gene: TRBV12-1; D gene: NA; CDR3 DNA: TGTGCCAGCAGCCGACAGGGGGCGACCGTAGATACGCAGTATTTT; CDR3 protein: CASSRQGATVDTQYF
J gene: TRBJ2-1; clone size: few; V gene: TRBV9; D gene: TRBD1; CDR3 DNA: TGTGCCAGCAGCGTAAGGGCAGGGGGCTACAATGAGCAGTTCTTC; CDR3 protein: CASSVRAGGYNEQFF
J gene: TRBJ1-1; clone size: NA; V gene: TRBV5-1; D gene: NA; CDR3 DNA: TGCGCCAGCAGCTTGGTTCCACAGGTGGACACTGAAGCTTTCTTT; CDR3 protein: CASSLVPQVDTEAFF
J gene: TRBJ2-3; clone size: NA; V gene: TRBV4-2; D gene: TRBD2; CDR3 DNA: TGTGCCAGCAGCCAAGGAGGGACTAGCGGGAAAAGCACAGATACGCAGTATTTT; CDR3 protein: CASSQGGTSGKSTDTQYF
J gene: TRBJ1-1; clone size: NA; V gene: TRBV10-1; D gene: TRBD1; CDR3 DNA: TGCGCCAGCAGCGGACAGGGGGGAACTGAAGCTTTCTTT; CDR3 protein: CASSGQGGTEAFF
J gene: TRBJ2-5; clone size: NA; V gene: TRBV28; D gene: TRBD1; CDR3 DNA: TGTGCCAGCAGTACACCACAGGGGGCCGAGACCCAGTACTTC; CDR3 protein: CASSTPQGAETQYF
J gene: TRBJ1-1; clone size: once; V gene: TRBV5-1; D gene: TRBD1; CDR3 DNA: TGCGCCAGCAGCTCATCACAGGGGACCCATGCTGAAGCTTTCTTT; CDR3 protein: CASSSSQGTHAEAFF
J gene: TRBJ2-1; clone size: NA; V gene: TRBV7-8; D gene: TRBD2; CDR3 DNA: TGTGCCAGCAGCTCCCCCGGGACTAGCTGGGATGAGCAGTTCTTC; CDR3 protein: CASSSPGTSWDEQFF